This TCR beta chain stems from a study of blood T cell repertoires in COVID-19. CDR3 length equals 16 residues. Germline CDR1 reads LNHDA; CDR2 reads SQIVND (reference sequence). The junction had 12 bases not matched to a gene; V was cut back by 4 bases and J by 4 bases. Residents of about two dozen US areas, aged about 18 to 89 years, made up the participants. Assignment of participants to cohorts was predicated upon participant-reported clinical history. Cohort 3 donors were reported recovered after two negative PCRs, clearance, or symptom resolution. The authors' processing: Amplification of reference gene primers provided the estimated nucleated cell counts. Measured with immunoSEQ multiplex PCR; TCRdb has only the in-frame clones, and not every one. V and J calls and clone size follow that table, whereas D and trimming were derived from the DNA. The table has 350,000 or so clones, more than 85% seen once; the top ten hold about 0.93%.

Sequenced input: PBMCs or T cells enriched from blood (not recorded which). The rearrangement links TRBV19 to TRBJ1-1, with 7 positions matching TRBD1. The sequence came from a woman under 40 who had recovered from COVID-19. The CDR3 DNA reads TGTGCCAGTAGTAGCCTGGGACAGAAGGGCATCACTGAAGCTTTCTTT. Its protein product is CASSSLGQKGITEAFF.